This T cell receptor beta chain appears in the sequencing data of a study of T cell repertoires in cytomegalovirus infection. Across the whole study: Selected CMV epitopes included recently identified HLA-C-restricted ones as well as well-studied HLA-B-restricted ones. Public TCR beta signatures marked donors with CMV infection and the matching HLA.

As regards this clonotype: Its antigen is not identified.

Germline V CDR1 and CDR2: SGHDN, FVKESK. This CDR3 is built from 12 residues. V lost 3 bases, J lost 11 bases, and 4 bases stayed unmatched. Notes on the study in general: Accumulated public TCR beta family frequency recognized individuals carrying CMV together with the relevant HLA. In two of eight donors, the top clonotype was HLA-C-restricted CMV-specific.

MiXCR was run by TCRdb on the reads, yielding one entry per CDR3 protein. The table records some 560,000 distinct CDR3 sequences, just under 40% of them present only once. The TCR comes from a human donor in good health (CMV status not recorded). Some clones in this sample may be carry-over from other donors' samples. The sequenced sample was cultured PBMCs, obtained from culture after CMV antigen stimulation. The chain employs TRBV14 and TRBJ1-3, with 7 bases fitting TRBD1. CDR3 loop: CASSHVGQAIYF. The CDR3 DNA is TGTGCCAGCAGCCACGTAGGACAGGCCATATATTTT.